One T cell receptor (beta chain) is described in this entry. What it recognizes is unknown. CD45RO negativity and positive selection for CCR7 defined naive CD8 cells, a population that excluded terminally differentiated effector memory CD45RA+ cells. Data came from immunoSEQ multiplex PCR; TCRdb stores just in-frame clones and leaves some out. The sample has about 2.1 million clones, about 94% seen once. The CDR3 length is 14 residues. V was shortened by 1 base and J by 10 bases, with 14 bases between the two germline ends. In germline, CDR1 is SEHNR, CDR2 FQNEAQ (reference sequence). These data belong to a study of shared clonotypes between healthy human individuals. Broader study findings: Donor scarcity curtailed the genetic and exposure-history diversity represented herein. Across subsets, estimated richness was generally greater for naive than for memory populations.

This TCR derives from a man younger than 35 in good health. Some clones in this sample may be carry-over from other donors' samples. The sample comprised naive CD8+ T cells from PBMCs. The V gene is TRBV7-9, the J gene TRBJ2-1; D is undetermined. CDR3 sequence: CASSLVSTGREQFF. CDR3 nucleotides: TGTGCCAGCAGCTTAGTGAGCACGGGTCGGGAGCAGTTCTTC. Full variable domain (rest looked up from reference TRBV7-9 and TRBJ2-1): DTGVSQNPRHKITKRGQNVTFRCDPISEHNRLYWYRQTLGQGPEFLTYFQNEAQLEKSRLLSDRFSAERPKGSFSTLEIQRTEQGDSAMYLCASSLVSTGREQFFGPGTRLTVL.